Shown below are 13 T cell receptor beta chains from a single sample sequenced in a study of blood T cell repertoires in COVID-19. Sequencing was performed with immunoSEQ multiplex PCR; in TCRdb, only in-frame clones are kept and a portion is missing. The sample holds fewer than 350,000 clones, around 86% seen once. The sample consisted of PBMCs or T cells enriched from blood (not recorded which). The receptors stem from a woman between 35 and 50 years old who had recovered from COVID-19.

This chain links TRBV4-2 with TRBJ2-5, with D maybe TRBD2 (6 bases). V lost 4 bases, J lost 2 bases, and 14 bases lay in between. The CDR3 consists of 15 residues. The germline CDR1 and CDR2 sequences are LGHNA and YNFKEQ. CDR3 amino acids: CASSRSRERQETQYF. The CDR3 DNA is TGTGCCAGCAGCCGATCTCGGGAGCGACAAGAGACCCAGTACTTC.

The V gene is TRBV2, the J gene TRBJ1-2, with D tentatively TRBD1 (5 bases). Trimming removed 6 bases from V and 2 bases from J, with 13 bases in between. The CDR3 runs 14 residues. Looked up from germline, CDR1 is SNHLY and CDR2 is FYNNEI. Here the CDR3 reads CASSLQEGNYGYTF. As DNA, the CDR3 is TGTGCCAGCAGCCTACAGGAGGGAAACTATGGCTACACCTTC.

This clone has just one count. The V gene is TRBV9, the J gene TRBJ2-7; 8 bases are a match to TRBD2. The CDR3 has 18 residues. Looked up from germline, CDR1 is SGDLS and CDR2 is YYNGEE. V was clipped by 1 base and J by 1 base; unmatched bases: 13. CDR3 protein: CASSVRDGRALGSYEQYF. The CDR3 DNA reads TGTGCCAGCAGCGTAAGGGACGGGAGGGCCTTGGGGTCCTACGAGCAGTACTTC.

This chain connects TRBV7-2 to TRBJ2-1; D might be TRBD1 (6 bases). The CDR3 spans 13 residues. Germline CDR1 SGHTA, CDR2 FQGNSA. V was cut by 1 base and J by 7 bases, with 8 bases left in between. CDR3 residues: CASSLDRANEQFF. CDR3 DNA sequence: TGTGCCAGCAGCTTAGACAGGGCGAATGAGCAGTTCTTC.

The CDR3 sequence is CASSEYSTGTGGSGYTF. For the CDR3, the DNA is TGTGCCAGCAGTGAATATTCGACCGGGACAGGGGGCTCTGGCTACACCTTC. The chain joins TRBV25-1 to TRBJ1-2; TRBD1 agrees at 12 bases. The CDR3 has 17 amino acids. Trimming removed 0 bases from V and 7 bases from J; junction bases left unmatched: 9. Germline lookup yields CDR1 MGHDK and CDR2 SYGVNS.

The genes are TRBV9 and TRBJ1-3; TRBD1 is a possible D gene (6 bases). This CDR3 has 15 residues. V lost 5 bases and J 0 bases, leaving 12 bases between the germline ends. CDR1 and CDR2 from the germline V gene are SGDLS and YYNGEE. The CDR3 DNA follows: TGTGCCAGCAGGCCCGGACAGTCCTCTGGAAACACCATATATTTT. This encodes CASRPGQSSGNTIYF.

This clone was observed a handful of times. This chain links TRBV12-3 or TRBV12-4 with TRBJ1-1; unclear D gene. The V end lost 5 bases, the J end lost 13 bases, and 14 bases lay between the germline ends. This CDR3 spans 11 amino acids. For the CDR3, the DNA is TGTGCCAGCAGTCTTGGCGTAGCCCGTTTCTTT. The encoded protein is CASSLGVARFF.

The V gene is TRBV7-9, the J gene TRBJ1-3; D uncertain. The CDR3 runs to 15 residues. V lost 1 base and J lost 0, with 7 bases in between. In germline, CDR1 is SEHNR, CDR2 FQNEAQ (reference sequence). CDR3: CASSLVSSSGNTIYF. The DNA of the CDR3 is TGTGCCAGCAGCTTAGTCTCCAGCTCTGGAAACACCATATATTTT.

The chain joins TRBV5-1 to TRBJ2-3, with 9 bases identical to TRBD1. The germline gives CDR1 SGHRS, CDR2 YFSETQ. The CDR3 totals 15 residues. With 4 bases clipped from V and 6 bases from J, the junction kept 9 bases outside the gene matches. As DNA, the CDR3 is TGCGCCAGCAGCACCCGGACAGGGGCAGGGGATACGCAGTATTTT. Translating it yields CASSTRTGAGDTQYF. The variable domain in full, completed from reference TRBV5-1 and TRBJ2-3, reads KAGVTQTPRYLIKTRGQQVTLSCSPISGHRSVSWYQQTPGQGLQFLFEYFSETQRNKGNFPGRFSGRQFSNSRSEMNVSTLELGDSALYLCASSTRTGAGDTQYFGPGTRLTVL.

This rearrangement joins TRBV20-1 to TRBJ1-1; D not certain. Trimming shortened V by 3 bases and J by 0 bases, and 5 bases separated the two germline ends. This CDR3 contains 12 residues. Germline CDR1 reads DFQATT; CDR2 reads SNEGSKA (reference sequence). For the CDR3, the DNA is TGCAGTGCTAGTCAGATGAACACTGAAGCTTTCTTT. Translated: CSASQMNTEAFF.

This chain connects TRBV2 to TRBJ1-1; 10 positions match TRBD1. Germline V gene lookup returns CDR1 SNHLY and CDR2 FYNNEI. V shed 6 bases and J 5 bases; nucleotides not matched to a gene: 6. This CDR3 has 14 amino acids. The CDR3: CASRGTGAGTEAFF. As DNA, the CDR3 is TGTGCCAGCAGGGGGACAGGGGCGGGGACTGAAGCTTTCTTT.

The chain uses TRBV2 and TRBJ2-3, with D tentatively TRBD2 (5 bases). Germline V gene lookup returns CDR1 SNHLY and CDR2 FYNNEI. V lost 6 bases to trimming and J lost 5 bases, with 18 bases between them. The CDR3 covers 15 residues. CDR3 DNA sequence: TGTGCCAGCAGCGGTGCGGCTAGCTCGGAAGATACGCAGTATTTT. Amino acids: CASSGAASSEDTQYF.

CDR3: CASSLNRGGTEAFF. For the CDR3, the DNA is TGTGCCAGCAGCTTAAACAGGGGCGGAACTGAAGCTTTCTTT. This sequence joins TRBV7-9 and TRBJ1-1, with 7 positions matching TRBD1. The CDR3 covers 14 residues. Germline lookup yields CDR1 SEHNR and CDR2 FQNEAQ (reference sequence). The trim removed 2 bases at V and 5 bases at J, leaving 5 bases unmatched.